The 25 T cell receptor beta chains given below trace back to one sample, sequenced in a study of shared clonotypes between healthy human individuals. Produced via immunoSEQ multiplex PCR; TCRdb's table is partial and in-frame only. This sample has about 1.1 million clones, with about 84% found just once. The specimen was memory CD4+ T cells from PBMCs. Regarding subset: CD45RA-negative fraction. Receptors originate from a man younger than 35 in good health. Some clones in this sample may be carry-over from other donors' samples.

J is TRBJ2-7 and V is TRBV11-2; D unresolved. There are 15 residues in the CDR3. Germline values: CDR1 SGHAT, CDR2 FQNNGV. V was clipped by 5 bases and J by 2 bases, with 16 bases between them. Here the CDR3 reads CASSGIRKRTYEQYF. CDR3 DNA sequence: TGTGCCAGCAGCGGAATCAGAAAACGGACCTACGAGCAGTACTTC.

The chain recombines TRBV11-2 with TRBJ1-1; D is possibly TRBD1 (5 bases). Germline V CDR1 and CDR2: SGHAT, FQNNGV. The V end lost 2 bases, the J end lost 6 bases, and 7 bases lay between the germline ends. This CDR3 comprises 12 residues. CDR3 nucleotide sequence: TGTGCCAGCAGCTTACGGGGGGCTGAAGCTTTCTTT. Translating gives CASSLRGAEAFF.

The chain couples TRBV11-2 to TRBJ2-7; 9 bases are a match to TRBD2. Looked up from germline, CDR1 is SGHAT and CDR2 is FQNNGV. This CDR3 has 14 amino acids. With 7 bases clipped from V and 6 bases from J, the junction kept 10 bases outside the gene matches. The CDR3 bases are TGTGCCAGCACTGGGATAGCGGGAGTTTTCGAGCAGTACTTC. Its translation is CASTGIAGVFEQYF.

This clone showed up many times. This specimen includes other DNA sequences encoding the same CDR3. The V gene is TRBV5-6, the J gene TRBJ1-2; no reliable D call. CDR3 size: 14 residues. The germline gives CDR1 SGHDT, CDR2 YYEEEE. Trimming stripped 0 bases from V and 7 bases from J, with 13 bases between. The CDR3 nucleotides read TGTGCCAGCAGCTTGGGCCCGGGTTGGAGTGGCTACACCTTC. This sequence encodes CASSLGPGWSGYTF.

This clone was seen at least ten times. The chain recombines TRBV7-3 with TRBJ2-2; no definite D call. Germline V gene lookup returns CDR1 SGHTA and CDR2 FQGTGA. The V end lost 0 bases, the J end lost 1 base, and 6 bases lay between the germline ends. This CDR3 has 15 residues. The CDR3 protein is CASSLTPRNTGELFF. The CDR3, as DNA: TGTGCCAGCAGCTTAACGCCCAGGAACACCGGGGAGCTGTTTTTT. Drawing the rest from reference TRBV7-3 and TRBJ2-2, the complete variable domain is GAGVSQTPSNKVTEKGKYVELRCDPISGHTALYWYRQSLGQGPEFLIYFQGTGAADDSGLPNDRFFAVRPEGSVSTLKIQRTERGDSAVYLCASSLTPRNTGELFFGEGSRLTVL.

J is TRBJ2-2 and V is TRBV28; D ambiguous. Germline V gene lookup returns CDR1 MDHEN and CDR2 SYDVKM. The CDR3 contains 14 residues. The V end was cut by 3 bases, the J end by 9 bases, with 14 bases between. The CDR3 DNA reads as TGTGCCAGCAGTTTGCCCTGGCGCGCAAGGGAGCTGTTTTTT. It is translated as CASSLPWRARELFF.

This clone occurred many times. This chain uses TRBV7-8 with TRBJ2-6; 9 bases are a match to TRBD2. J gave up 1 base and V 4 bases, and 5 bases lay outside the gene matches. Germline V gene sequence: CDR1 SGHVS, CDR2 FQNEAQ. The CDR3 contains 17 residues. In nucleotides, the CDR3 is TGTGCCAGCAGCTCCGCGGGACTAGCATCTGGGGCCAACGTCCTGACTTTC. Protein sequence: CASSSAGLASGANVLTF. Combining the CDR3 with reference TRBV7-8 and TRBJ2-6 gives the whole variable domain GAGVSQSPRYKVAKRGQDVALRCDPISGHVSLFWYQQALGQGPEFLTYFQNEAQLDKSGLPSDRFFAERPEGSVSTLKIQRTQQEDSAVYLCASSSAGLASGANVLTFGAGSRLTVL.

CDR3 nucleotides: TGTGCCAGCAGCTTATCCGGAGCGAACACCGGGGAGCTGTTTTTT. Protein: CASSLSGANTGELFF. The rearrangement joins TRBV7-3 to TRBJ2-2, with D hard to call. The CDR3 has 15 amino acids. Trimming removed 2 bases from V and 0 bases from J, with 7 bases in between. Germline CDR1 reads SGHTA; CDR2 reads FQGTGA. The full variable domain, with the rest looked up from reference TRBV7-3 and TRBJ2-2, is GAGVSQTPSNKVTEKGKYVELRCDPISGHTALYWYRQSLGQGPEFLIYFQGTGAADDSGLPNDRFFAVRPEGSVSTLKIQRTERGDSAVYLCASSLSGANTGELFFGEGSRLTVL.

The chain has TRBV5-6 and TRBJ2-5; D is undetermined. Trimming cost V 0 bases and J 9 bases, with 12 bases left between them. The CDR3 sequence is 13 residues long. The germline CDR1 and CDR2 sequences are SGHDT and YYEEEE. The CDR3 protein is CASSLVLDGPQYF. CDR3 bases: TGTGCCAGCAGCTTGGTTCTAGATGGGCCCCAGTACTTC.

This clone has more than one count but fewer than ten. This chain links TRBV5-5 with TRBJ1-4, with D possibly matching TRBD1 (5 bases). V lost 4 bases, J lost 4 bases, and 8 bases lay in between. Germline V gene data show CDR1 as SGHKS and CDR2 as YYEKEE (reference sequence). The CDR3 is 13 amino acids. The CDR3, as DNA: TGTGCCAGCAGCAACGACAGTAATGAAAAACTGTTTTTT. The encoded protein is CASSNDSNEKLFF. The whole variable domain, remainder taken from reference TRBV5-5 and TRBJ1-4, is DAGVTQSPTHLIKTRGQQVTLRCSPISGHKSVSWYQQVLGQGPQFIFQYYEKEERGRGNFPDRFSARQFPNYSSELNVNALLLGDSALYLCASSNDSNEKLFFGSGTQLSVL.

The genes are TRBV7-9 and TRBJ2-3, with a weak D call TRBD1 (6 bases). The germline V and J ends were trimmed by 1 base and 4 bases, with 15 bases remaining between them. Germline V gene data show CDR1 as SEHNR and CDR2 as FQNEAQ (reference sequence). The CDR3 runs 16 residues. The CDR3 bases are TGTGCCAGCAGCTTAGTCGGCAGGGGATTTTCAGATACGCAGTATTTT. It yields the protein CASSLVGRGFSDTQYF.

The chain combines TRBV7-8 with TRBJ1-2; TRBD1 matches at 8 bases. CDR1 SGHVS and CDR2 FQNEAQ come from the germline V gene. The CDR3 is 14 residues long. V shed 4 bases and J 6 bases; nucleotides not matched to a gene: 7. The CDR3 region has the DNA TGTGCCAGCAGCTGGAACAGGGGGGAGGATGGCTACACCTTC. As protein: CASSWNRGEDGYTF.

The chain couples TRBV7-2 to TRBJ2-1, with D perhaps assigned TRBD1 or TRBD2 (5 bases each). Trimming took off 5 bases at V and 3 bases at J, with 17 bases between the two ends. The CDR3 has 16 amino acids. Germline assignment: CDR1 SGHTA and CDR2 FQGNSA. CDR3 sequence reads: CASSREGTPVYNEQFF. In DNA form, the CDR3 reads TGTGCCAGCAGCCGGGAAGGGACCCCCGTCTACAATGAGCAGTTCTTC.

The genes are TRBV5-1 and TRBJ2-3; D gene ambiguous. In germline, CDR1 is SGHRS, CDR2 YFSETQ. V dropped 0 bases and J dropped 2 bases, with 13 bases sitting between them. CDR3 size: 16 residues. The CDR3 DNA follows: TGCGCCAGCAGCTTGGCATTGGCAACCGACACAGATACGCAGTATTTT. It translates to CASSLALATDTDTQYF.

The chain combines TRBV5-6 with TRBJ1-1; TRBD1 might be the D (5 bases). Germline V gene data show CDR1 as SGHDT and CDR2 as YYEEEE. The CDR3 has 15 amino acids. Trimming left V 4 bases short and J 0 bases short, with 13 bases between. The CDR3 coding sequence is TGTGCCAGCAGCGCCGACAGAGGGATGAACACTGAAGCTTTCTTT. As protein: CASSADRGMNTEAFF. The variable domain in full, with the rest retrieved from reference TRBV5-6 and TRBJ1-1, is DAGVTQSPTHLIKTRGQQVTLRCSPKSGHDTVSWYQQALGQGPQFIFQYYEEEERQRGNFPDRFSGHQFPNYSSELNVNALLLGDSALYLCASSADRGMNTEAFFGQGTRLTVV.

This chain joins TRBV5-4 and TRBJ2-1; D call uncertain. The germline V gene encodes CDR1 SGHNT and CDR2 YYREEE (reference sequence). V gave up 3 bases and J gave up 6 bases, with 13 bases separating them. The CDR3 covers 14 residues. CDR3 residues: CASSSVTRGNEQFF. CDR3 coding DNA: TGTGCCAGCAGCTCGGTAACGCGAGGCAATGAGCAGTTCTTC.

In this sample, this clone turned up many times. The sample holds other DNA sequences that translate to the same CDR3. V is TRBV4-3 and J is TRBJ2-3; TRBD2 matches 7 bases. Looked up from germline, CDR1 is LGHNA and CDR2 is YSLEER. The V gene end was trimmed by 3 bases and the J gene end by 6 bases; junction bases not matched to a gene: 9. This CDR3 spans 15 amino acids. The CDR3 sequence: CASSHSGRVTDTQYF. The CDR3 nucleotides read TGCGCCAGCAGCCATAGTGGGAGGGTCACGGATACGCAGTATTTT.

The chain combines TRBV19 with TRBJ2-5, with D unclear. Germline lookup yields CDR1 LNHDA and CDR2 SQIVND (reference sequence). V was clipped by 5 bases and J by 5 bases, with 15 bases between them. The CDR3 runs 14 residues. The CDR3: CASSPSELLETQYF. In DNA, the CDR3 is TGTGCCAGTAGTCCGTCGGAACTTCTGGAGACCCAGTACTTC.

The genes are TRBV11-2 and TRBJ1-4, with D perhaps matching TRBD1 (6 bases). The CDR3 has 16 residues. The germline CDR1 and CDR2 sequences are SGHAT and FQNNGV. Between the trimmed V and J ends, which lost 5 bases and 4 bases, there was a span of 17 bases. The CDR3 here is CASSAADGGYNEKLFF. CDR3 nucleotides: TGTGCCAGCAGCGCAGCTGACGGGGGCTATAATGAAAAACTGTTTTTT.

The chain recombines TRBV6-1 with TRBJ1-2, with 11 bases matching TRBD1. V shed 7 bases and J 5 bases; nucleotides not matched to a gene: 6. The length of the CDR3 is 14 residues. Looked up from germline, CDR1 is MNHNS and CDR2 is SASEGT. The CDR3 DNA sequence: TGTGCCAGCACCGGACAGGGGGCCGAATATGGCTACACCTTC. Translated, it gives CASTGQGAEYGYTF.

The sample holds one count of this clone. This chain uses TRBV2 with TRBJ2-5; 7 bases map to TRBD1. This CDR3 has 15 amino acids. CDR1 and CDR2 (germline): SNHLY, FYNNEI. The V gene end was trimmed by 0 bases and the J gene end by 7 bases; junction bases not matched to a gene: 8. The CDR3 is CASSEAPGGKGTQYF. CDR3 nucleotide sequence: TGTGCCAGCAGTGAAGCGCCAGGGGGAAAGGGGACCCAGTACTTC.

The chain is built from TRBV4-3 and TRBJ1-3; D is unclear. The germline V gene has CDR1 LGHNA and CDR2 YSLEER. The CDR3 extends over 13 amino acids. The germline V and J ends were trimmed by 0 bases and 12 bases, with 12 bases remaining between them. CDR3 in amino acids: CASSQDGREGIYF. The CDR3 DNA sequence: TGCGCCAGCAGCCAAGATGGCCGGGAAGGCATATATTTT.

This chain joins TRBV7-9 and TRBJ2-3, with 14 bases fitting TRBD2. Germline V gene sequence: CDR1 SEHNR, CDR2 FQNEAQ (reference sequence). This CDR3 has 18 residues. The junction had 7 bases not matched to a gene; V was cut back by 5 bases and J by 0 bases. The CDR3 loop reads CASSPRLAGGPSTDTQYF. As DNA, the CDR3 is TGTGCCAGCAGCCCTAGACTAGCGGGAGGGCCCAGCACAGATACGCAGTATTTT.

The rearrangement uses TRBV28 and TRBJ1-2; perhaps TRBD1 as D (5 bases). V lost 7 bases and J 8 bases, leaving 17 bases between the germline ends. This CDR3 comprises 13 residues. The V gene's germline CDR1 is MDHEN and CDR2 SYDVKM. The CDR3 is CASTPTRDRGYTF. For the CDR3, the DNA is TGTGCCAGCACCCCCACCAGGGATAGGGGCTACACCTTC.

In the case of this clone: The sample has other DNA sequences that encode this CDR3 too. The CDR3 DNA reads as TGTGCCAGCAGCTTATTTGGCACAGATACGCAGTATTTT. Its translation: CASSLFGTDTQYF. The V call is TRBV7-3, the J call TRBJ2-3; D call uncertain. Germline-derived CDR1 and CDR2 are SGHTA and FQGTGA. The CDR3 sequence is 13 residues long. Deletions cut 2 bases from V and 1 base from J, with 4 bases between.